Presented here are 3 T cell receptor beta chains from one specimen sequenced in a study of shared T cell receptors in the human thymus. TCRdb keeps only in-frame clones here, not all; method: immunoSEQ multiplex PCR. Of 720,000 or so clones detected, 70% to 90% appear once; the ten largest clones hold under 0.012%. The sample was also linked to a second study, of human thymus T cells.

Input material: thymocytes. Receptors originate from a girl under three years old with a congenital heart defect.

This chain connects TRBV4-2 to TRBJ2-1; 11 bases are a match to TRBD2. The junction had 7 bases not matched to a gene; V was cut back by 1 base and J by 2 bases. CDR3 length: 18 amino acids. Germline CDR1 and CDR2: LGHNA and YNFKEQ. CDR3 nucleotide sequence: TGTGCCAGCAGCCAAGGGGCAACTAGCGGGGGCCCCTACAATGAGCAGTTCTTC. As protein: CASSQGATSGGPYNEQFF.

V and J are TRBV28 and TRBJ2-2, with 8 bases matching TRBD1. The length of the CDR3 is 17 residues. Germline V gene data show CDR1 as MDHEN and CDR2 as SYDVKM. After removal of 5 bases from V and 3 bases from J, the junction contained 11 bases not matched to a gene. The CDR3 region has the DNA TGTGCCAGCAGTCTTATCGGACAGGGTTATGACACCGGGGAGCTGTTTTTT. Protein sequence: CASSLIGQGYDTGELFF. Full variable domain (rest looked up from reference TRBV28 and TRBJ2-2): DVKVTQSSRYLVKRTGEKVFLECVQDMDHENMFWYRQDPGLGLRLIYFSYDVKMKEKGDIPEGYSVSREKKERFSLILESASTNQTSMYLCASSLIGQGYDTGELFFGEGSRLTVL.

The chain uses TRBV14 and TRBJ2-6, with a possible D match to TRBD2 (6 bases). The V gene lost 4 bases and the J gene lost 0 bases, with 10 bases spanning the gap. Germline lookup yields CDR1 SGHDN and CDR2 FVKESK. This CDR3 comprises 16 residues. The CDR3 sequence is CASSLGGRSGANVLTF. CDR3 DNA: TGTGCCAGCAGCCTCGGGGGTCGCTCTGGGGCCAACGTCCTGACTTTC.